The sequence of this T cell receptor beta chain was determined in a study of blood T cells in healthy people across ages. A second PCR, run for roughly 7 to 12 cycles, used a sample-barcoded 5' primer plus a J-beta primer mix. TCRdb recomputed calls from the 5' RACE reads with MiXCR, one row per CDR3 protein. The sample records 650,000 or so distinct CDR3 sequences, roughly half being singletons. Healthy Caucasian individuals from Russia aged about 6 to 90 served as donors. CDR1 SGDLS and CDR2 YYNGEE come from the germline V gene. V gave up 0 bases and J gave up 7 bases, with 8 bases separating them. The CDR3 extends over 14 amino acids. This clonotype was counted between two and nine times.

Material: blood. The source of this sequence is a woman of 80 years or more in good health. This rearrangement joins TRBV9 to TRBJ1-6; D remains ambiguous. The CDR3 protein is CASSVEGYNSPLHF. CDR3 sequence (DNA): TGTGCCAGCAGCGTAGAAGGGTACAATTCACCCCTCCACTTT.